What follows are 18 T cell receptor beta chains derived from one specimen sequenced in a study of blood T cells in healthy people across ages. Primed by a sample-barcoded 5' primer and a J-beta primer mix, a second PCR proceeded for about 6 to 11 cycles. TCRdb re-called the 5' RACE reads with MiXCR, one entry per CDR3 protein. The sample has 950,000 to 1,200,000 distinct CDR3 sequences, about two fifths seen once. Sequenced sample: blood. Every receptor here comes from a man aged 18-30 years in good health.

The V call is TRBV18, the J call TRBJ2-1; unclear D gene. V was trimmed by 4 bases and J by 4 bases, leaving 14 bases between them. The CDR3 extends over 15 amino acids. Germline-derived CDR1 and CDR2 are KGHSH and LQKENI. CDR3 in amino acids: CASSLFQAAYNEQFF. DNA for the CDR3: TGTGCCAGCTCACTCTTTCAGGCTGCATACAATGAGCAGTTCTTC.

V and J are TRBV28 and TRBJ1-3; 7 bases map to TRBD1. CDR1 and CDR2 (germline): MDHEN, SYDVKM. V trimming: 1 base; J trimming: 0 bases; junction bases outside the gene matches: 6. This CDR3 is 17 amino acids long. As DNA, the CDR3 is TGTGCCAGCAGTTTATCCAGGGGGGTGGCCTCTGGAAACACCATATATTTT. Its protein is CASSLSRGVASGNTIYF.

The V and J genes are TRBV12-3 or TRBV12-4 and TRBJ1-5; D is perhaps TRBD1 (6 bases). The CDR3 extends over 15 amino acids. V was shortened by 6 bases and J by 3 bases, with 15 bases between the two germline ends. The CDR3 region is CASSLGGRANQPQHF. The DNA of the CDR3 is TGTGCCAGCAGCCTTGGGGGCAGGGCCAATCAGCCCCAGCATTTT.

Worth noting for this clonotype: A read error is possible here, since a much larger clone lies one base away. The chain uses TRBV2 and TRBJ2-1; D may be TRBD1 (5 bases). CDR3 length: 15 residues. CDR1 is SNHLY and CDR2 is FYNNEI in the germline V gene. V gave up 2 bases and J gave up 2 bases, with 10 bases separating them. The CDR3 sequence: CASSEWGPAYNEQFF. The CDR3 DNA reads TGTGCCAGCAGTGAATGGGGCCCCGCCTACAATGAGCAGTTCTTC.

This clonotype turned up a few times. V usage is TRBV4-3 and J usage is TRBJ1-2; D is perhaps TRBD1 (5 bases). This CDR3 contains 16 residues. V was shortened by 3 bases and J by 4 bases, with 18 bases between the two germline ends. Germline loops: CDR1 LGHNA, CDR2 YSLEER. CDR3 sequence (DNA): TGCGCCAGCAGCCATCCCGGTATGGGGGGTTCCTATGGCTACACCTTC. The encoded protein is CASSHPGMGGSYGYTF.

This clonotype has only a few counts. J is TRBJ1-1 and V is TRBV27; the D is unclear. The germline CDR1 and CDR2 sequences are MNHEY and SMNVEV (reference sequence). Trimming took 7 bases from V and 0 from J, leaving 15 bases between them. The CDR3 runs to 15 residues. CDR3: CASTRYMTMNTEAFF. The DNA of the CDR3 is TGTGCCAGCACCCGATATATGACCATGAACACTGAAGCTTTCTTT.

This clonotype was detected many times. V gene TRBV7-2 combines with J gene TRBJ1-1; TRBD1 aligns across 7 bases. This CDR3 comprises 14 residues. Trimming removed 0 bases from V and 5 bases from J; junction bases left unmatched: 3. CDR1 is SGHTA, CDR2 FQGNSA, per germline. The CDR3 sequence is CASSLATGNTEAFF. CDR3 DNA: TGTGCCAGCAGCTTAGCGACAGGGAATACTGAAGCTTTCTTT.

Details on this clonotype: This could be a read error, since a much larger clone is one nucleotide away. V usage is TRBV3-1 and J usage is TRBJ2-1; 10 positions match TRBD2. CDR1 and CDR2 (germline): LGHDT, YNNKEL (reference sequence). V lost 4 bases, J lost 4 bases, and 4 bases stayed unmatched. The length of the CDR3 is 15 residues. Here the CDR3 reads CASSRGTSEYNEQFF. DNA for the CDR3: TGTGCCAGCAGCCGCGGGACTAGCGAATACAATGAGCAGTTCTTC.

This clonotype has more than one count but fewer than ten. The chain is built from TRBV12-3 or TRBV12-4 and TRBJ1-2; D unclear. The CDR3 length is 13 residues. V gave up 7 bases and J gave up 4 bases, with 13 bases separating them. As DNA, the CDR3 is TGTGCCAGCACCCCCCGGGTGGGCTATGGCTACACCTTC. Encoded protein: CASTPRVGYGYTF.

CDR3 region: CASSPIGQGRVGEAQYF. CDR3 sequence (DNA): TGTGCCAGCAGTCCCATAGGGCAGGGTAGAGTCGGCGAGGCCCAGTACTTC. The V call is TRBV12-3 or TRBV12-4, the J call TRBJ2-5, with D tentatively TRBD1 (5 bases). The length of the CDR3 is 17 residues. Trimming removed 5 bases from V and 9 bases from J, with 28 bases in between.

This clonotype was detected only a few times. Mismatch with germline at one junction end may stem from a read error. The V and J genes are TRBV20-1 and TRBJ1-5; TRBD1 matches 8 bases. The CDR3 spans 15 residues. Germline V CDR1 and CDR2: DFQATT, SNEGSKA (reference sequence). Here the CDR3 DNA reads TGCAGTGCTAGAGGGGGACAGGCGGCAAATCAGCCTCAGCATTTT. Its translation is CSARGGQAANQPQHF.

The chain employs TRBV4-1 and TRBJ1-4; TRBD1 might be the D (5 bases). Trimming pared 1 base from V and 8 bases from J, leaving 14 bases between. CDR3 length: 15 amino acids. In germline, CDR1 is MGHRA, CDR2 YSYEKL. This CDR3 is CASSQVNGGGEKLFF. The CDR3 DNA follows: TGCGCCAGCAGCCAAGTTAACGGGGGTGGAGAAAAACTGTTTTTT.

The chain is built from TRBV5-5 and TRBJ2-7; D not resolved. The CDR3 sequence is 14 residues long. The V and J ends lost 1 base and 0 bases respectively, with 8 bases between them. Germline V gene lookup returns CDR1 SGHKS and CDR2 YYEKEE (reference sequence). The DNA of the CDR3 is TGTGCCAGCAGCTTGCAACTCAACTCCTACGAGCAGTACTTC. Encoded protein: CASSLQLNSYEQYF.

This clonotype was counted between two and nine times. V is TRBV7-2 and J is TRBJ2-7, with D possibly being TRBD2 (6 bases). V was clipped by 5 bases and J by 6 bases, with 20 bases between them. Per germline, CDR1 SGHTA and CDR2 FQGNSA. This CDR3 spans 15 amino acids. CDR3 sequence reads: CASSLWEALGSEQYF. The CDR3 DNA sequence: TGTGCCAGCAGCCTTTGGGAGGCTTTGGGATCCGAGCAGTACTTC. Filled out from reference TRBV7-2 and TRBJ2-7, the complete variable domain reads GAGVSQSPSNKVTEKGKDVELRCDPISGHTALYWYRQSLGQGLEFLIYFQGNSAPDKSGLPSDRFSAERTGGSVSTLTIQRTQQEDSAVYLCASSLWEALGSEQYFGPGTRLTVT.

This clonotype has a handful of counts. The chain carries TRBV7-8 and TRBJ1-5; D is uncertain. V lost 2 bases, J lost 0 bases, and 11 bases lay in between. Per the germline V gene, CDR1 is SGHVS and CDR2 is FQNEAQ. The CDR3 has 16 residues. CDR3 sequence reads: CASSLKGWYSNQPQHF. CDR3 coding DNA: TGTGCCAGCAGCTTAAAGGGATGGTATAGCAATCAGCCCCAGCATTTT.

The chain uses TRBV5-6 and TRBJ2-7, with 8 bases fitting TRBD1. The V gene end was trimmed by 2 bases and the J gene end by 5 bases; junction bases not matched to a gene: 9. CDR1 SGHDT and CDR2 YYEEEE come from the germline V gene. The CDR3 is 15 amino acids. This chain's CDR3 is CASSFGSGQGDEQYF. CDR3 nucleotide sequence: TGTGCCAGCAGCTTCGGGAGTGGACAGGGCGACGAGCAGTACTTC.

V usage is TRBV27 and J usage is TRBJ2-5, with no clear D. The germline V gene encodes CDR1 MNHEY and CDR2 SMNVEV (reference sequence). Trimming removed 6 bases from V and 1 base from J, with 12 bases in between. The CDR3 totals 14 residues. CDR3 nucleotide sequence: TGTGCCAGCAGCCGAATAGCCCCCCAAGAGACCCAGTACTTC. Protein sequence: CASSRIAPQETQYF.

This clonotype was seen more than once but under ten times. The V and J genes are TRBV29-1 and TRBJ2-1, with TRBD2 identical over 7 bases. Germline values: CDR1 SQVTM, CDR2 ANQGSEA. Unmatched junction bases numbered 17, after V lost 5 bases and J lost 7 bases. This CDR3 is 16 amino acids long. The CDR3 reads CSVTPRHRGGANEQFF. DNA for the CDR3: TGCAGCGTTACCCCTCGGCATCGCGGGGGAGCGAATGAGCAGTTCTTC.